The present TCR beta chain was sequenced within a study of blood T cell repertoires in COVID-19. As for the study in general: There were acute and convalescent COVID-19 samples, and they came from the United States, Italy and Spain. Sources were T cells, B-cell-depleted T cells, or PBMCs; the material itself was cDNA or gDNA.

This clone was seen only once. Study processing details: Reference gene primer amplification in the assay estimated nucleated cell counts. Clones were read by immunoSEQ multiplex PCR, and TCRdb kept only the in-frame ones, dropping some. V, J and clone size are taken as reported in that table, and D and trimming were inferred from the DNA itself. The sample has about 50,000 clones, 75% to 90% seen once. This clonotype was sampled from a man aged 55 to 70 with acute or convalescent COVID-19. The sample was peripheral blood.

The CDR3 reads CASSRQGVNQPQHF. The CDR3 DNA reads as TGTGCCAGTAGCCGACAGGGCGTAAATCAGCCCCAGCATTTT. V is TRBV19 and J is TRBJ1-5, with TRBD1 matching 7 bases. CDR3 length: 14 residues. CDR1 and CDR2 from the germline V gene are LNHDA and SQIVND (reference sequence). V dropped 6 bases and J dropped 4; count of bases not matched to a gene: 6.